The present T cell receptor beta chain was sequenced within a study of control samples from healthy donors and cancer patients. V lost 4 bases to trimming and J lost 2 bases; unmatched junction nucleotides: 5. This CDR3 contains 15 residues. Germline loops: CDR1 SGHDN, CDR2 FVKESK. The data were produced by immunoSEQ multiplex PCR, yet TCRdb's version contains in-frame clones alone and is incomplete. The sample holds about 150,000 clones, around nine tenths seen once. This receptor was obtained from a man aged 30 to 45 in good health. The source material was blood. The rearrangement links TRBV14 to TRBJ2-4; 7 nucleotides align to TRBD1. This CDR3 reads CASSPTGMTKNIQYF. The CDR3 bases are TGTGCCAGCAGCCCGACAGGGATGACCAAAAACATTCAGTACTTC.